What follows are 26 T cell receptor beta chains derived from one specimen sequenced in a study of T cells in women clearing cervical HPV infection. Profiling relied on immunoSEQ multiplex PCR, and the TCRdb table lists in-frame clones only, not all of them. The repertoire table contains roughly 47,000 clones. Material for sequencing was blood buffy coat. The receptors derive from a woman between 18 and 69 years old with a cervical HPV16 infection that either progressed to CIN3+ or cleared (not recorded which).

In the case of this clone: The read halts 3 residues ahead of the CDR3 end, with the missing end drawn from the germline J gene. The chain couples TRBV20-1 to TRBJ2-2; unclear D gene. The CDR3 runs 12 residues. The germline V and J ends were trimmed by 6 bases and 6 bases, with 11 bases remaining between them. The germline gives CDR1 DFQATT, CDR2 SNEGSKA (reference sequence). The CDR3 spells CSALRVAGELFF. The DNA read from the CDR3 is TGCAGTGCCCTAAGGGTCGCCGGGGAG.

A word on this clone: Read data end 3 residues before the CDR3 end; the end is taken from the germline J gene. J is TRBJ2-2 and V is TRBV7-2, with a weak D call TRBD1 (6 bases). Germline loops: CDR1 SGHTA, CDR2 FQGNSA. The length of the CDR3 is 14 residues. Trimming removed 1 base at V and 6 bases at J, with 9 bases between. The CDR3 here is CASSLVAGAGELFF. The covered CDR3 bases are TGTGCCAGCAGCTTAGTGGCAGGGGCCGGGGAG.

With regard to this clone: The read comes to an end 3 residues before the CDR3 does, leaving the germline J gene to fill in the end. The chain joins TRBV5-1 to TRBJ1-6; perhaps TRBD1 as D (6 bases). The germline CDR1 and CDR2 sequences are SGHRS and YFSETQ. V lost 1 base and J lost 7, with 9 bases in between. This CDR3 has 14 residues. This CDR3 is CASSLKQGNSPLHF. CDR3 bases read: TGCGCCAGCAGCTTGAAACAGGGAAATTCACCC.

Comment on this clone: The read gets to within 3 residues of the CDR3 end, and the germline J gene fills in the rest. The chain couples TRBV19 to TRBJ2-3, with no clear D. This CDR3 has 11 residues. The V end was cut by 3 bases, the J end by 6 bases, with 4 bases between. The V gene's germline CDR1 is LNHDA and CDR2 SQIVND (reference sequence). The DNA read from the CDR3 is TGTGCCAGTAGTATCGGGGATACG. Protein product: CASSIGDT. The complete CDR3 protein is CASSIGDTQYF.

Points on this clone: The read is 3 residues too short to cover the CDR3 end, so that end is filled in from the germline J gene. The chain recombines TRBV6-2 or TRBV6-3 with TRBJ2-1; possibly TRBD2 for D (7 bases). The germline CDR1 and CDR2 sequences are MNHEY and SVGEGT. CDR3 length equals 14 residues. V lost 6 bases and J lost 3, with 12 bases in between. The CDR3 sequence: CASREGGNYNEQFF. CDR3 bases read: TGTGCCAGCAGGGAGGGGGGGAACTACAATGAG.

As concerns this clone: The CDR3 goes on 3 residues after the read ends, and that part is filled in from the germline J gene. The V and J genes are TRBV20-1 and TRBJ2-2; 9 nucleotides line up with TRBD2. The V segment lost 6 bases and the J segment 7 bases; nucleotides outside the gene matches: 12. CDR3 length equals 15 residues. Germline CDR1 and CDR2: DFQATT and SNEGSKA (reference sequence). The CDR3 region is CSAQVAGEGYGELFF. The part of the CDR3 DNA that was read is TGCAGTGCCCAAGTAGCGGGAGAGGGATACGGGGAG.

For this clone: The sequenced fragment ends 3 residues before the CDR3 boundary, so the rest is inferred from the germline J gene. This chain connects TRBV20-1 to TRBJ2-1; 9 positions agree with TRBD2. J was trimmed by 3 bases and V by 3 bases; bases with no gene match: 3. CDR1 DFQATT and CDR2 SNEGSKA come from the germline V gene (reference sequence). This CDR3 spans 14 amino acids. The CDR3 here is CSASRGGDYNEQFF. Partial CDR3 DNA: TGCAGTGCTAGCCGCGGGGGGGACTACAATGAG.

Notes on this clone: The read ends 3 residues early relative to the CDR3; the germline J gene fills the gap. This chain uses TRBV20-1 with TRBJ2-7, with a weak D call TRBD1 (6 bases). Germline CDR1 DFQATT, CDR2 SNEGSKA (reference sequence). V was shortened by 4 bases and J by 2 bases, with 9 bases between the two germline ends. CDR3 length: 12 amino acids. CDR3 region: CSAITGTYEQYF. CDR3 bases read: TGCAGTGCTATAACAGGGACCTACGAG.

In the case of this clone: The read comes to an end 3 residues before the CDR3 does, leaving the germline J gene to fill in the end. V is TRBV11-3 and J is TRBJ2-7; a possible D gene is TRBD1 (6 bases). The ends were cut back, 5 bases at V and 0 bases at J, with 14 bases in the middle. CDR1 is SGHNT, CDR2 YENEEA, per germline. The CDR3 has 15 residues. The CDR3 reads CASSAGQKSSYEQYF. CDR3 bases read: TGTGCCAGCAGCGCAGGACAGAAGTCCTCCTACGAG.

With regard to this clone: The sequence runs out 3 residues before the end of the CDR3; the remainder is reconstructed from the germline J gene. V is TRBV19 and J is TRBJ1-1; weak D call: TRBD1 (5 bases). Germline assignment: CDR1 LNHDA and CDR2 SQIVND (reference sequence). This CDR3 has 13 residues. V was trimmed by 7 bases and J by 1 base, leaving 10 bases between them. The sequenced CDR3 bases are TGTGCCAGTAATCGGGGGAAGAACACTGAA. Translating gives CASNRGKNTE. In full, the CDR3 reads CASNRGKNTEAFF.

Regarding this clone: The read gets to within 3 residues of the CDR3 end, and the germline J gene fills in the rest. This rearrangement joins TRBV9 to TRBJ2-1, with D hard to call. The CDR3 covers 13 residues. The germline CDR1 and CDR2 sequences are SGDLS and YYNGEE. Deletions cut 4 bases from V and 0 bases from J, with 5 bases between. CDR3 sequence reads: CASSPSSYNEQFF. CDR3 DNA (partial): TGTGCCAGCAGCCCTAGCTCCTACAATGAG. The variable domain in full, completed from reference TRBV9 and TRBJ2-1, reads DSGVTQTPKHLITATGQRVTLRCSPRSGDLSVYWYQQSLDQGLQFLIQYYNGEERAKGNILERFSAQQFPDLHSELNLSSLELGDSALYFCASSPSSYNEQFFGPGTRLTVL.

With respect to this clone: The sequence runs out 3 residues before the end of the CDR3; the remainder is reconstructed from the germline J gene. This chain connects TRBV5-1 to TRBJ2-1; 7 nucleotides agree with TRBD2. This CDR3 contains 14 residues. CDR1 SGHRS and CDR2 YFSETQ come from the germline V gene. V gave up 2 bases and J gave up 5 bases; unmatched junction bases: 4. The CDR3 DNA, read in part, is TGCGCCAGCAGCTTTCCTAGCGGCGACAATGAG. Its translation is CASSFPSGDNE. The whole CDR3 protein reads CASSFPSGDNEQFF.

To note about this clone: With the read ending 3 residues before the CDR3 end, the germline J gene is used to fill in that end. This sequence joins TRBV7-9 and TRBJ2-7, with D perhaps matching TRBD2 (5 bases). Germline values: CDR1 SEHNR, CDR2 FQNEAQ (reference sequence). V dropped 5 bases and J dropped 6 bases, with 11 bases sitting between them. The CDR3 covers 12 residues. The CDR3 loop is CASSPPGSEQYF. Partial CDR3 DNA: TGTGCCAGCAGCCCTCCGGGGTCCGAG.

Details on this clone: Coverage ceases 3 residues before the CDR3 finishes, and the germline J gene fills in the end. The rearrangement uses TRBV19 and TRBJ2-2, with 9 bases identical to TRBD1. In germline, CDR1 is LNHDA, CDR2 SQIVND (reference sequence). The CDR3 is 15 amino acids. The CDR3 DNA, read in part, is TGTGCCAGTAAAGGACAGGGGACAAATAATTCACCG. It yields the protein CASKGQGTNNSP. The whole CDR3 is CASKGQGTNNSPLFF.

For this clone: The read comes to an end 3 residues before the CDR3 does, leaving the germline J gene to fill in the end. This sequence joins TRBV30 and TRBJ2-3; 8 nucleotides match TRBD1. Germline V gives CDR1 GTSNPN, CDR2 SVGIG (reference sequence). There are 15 residues in the CDR3. The CDR3: CAWSAQQGGNQPQYF. The CDR3 bases that were read are TGTGCCTGGAGTGCCCAACAGGGGGGCAATCAGCCG.

Regarding this clone: The read is 3 residues too short to cover the CDR3 end, so that end is filled in from the germline J gene. V and J are TRBV30 and TRBJ2-2; the D gene is possibly TRBD2 (6 bases). CDR3 size: 15 residues. V was shortened by 3 bases and J by 2 bases, with 13 bases between the two germline ends. CDR1 is GTSNPN and CDR2 is SVGIG in the germline V gene (reference sequence). CDR3 DNA (partial): TGTGCCTGGAGCGCCGGGACTGTAAACACCGGGGAG. This gives the protein CAWSAGTVNTGE. The whole CDR3 is CAWSAGTVNTGELFF.

Notes on this clone: Read coverage stops 3 residues before the CDR3 terminus; the germline J gene supplies the remainder. The rearrangement joins TRBV5-1 to TRBJ1-1; 9 bases agree with TRBD1. This CDR3 has 14 residues. V lost 4 bases, J lost 4 bases, and 5 bases stayed unmatched. Germline assignment: CDR1 SGHRS and CDR2 YFSETQ. The CDR3 sequence is CASSHAQGATEAFF. The DNA read from the CDR3 is TGCGCCAGCAGCCATGCACAGGGGGCCACTGAA.

Points on this clone: The read comes to an end 3 residues before the CDR3 does, leaving the germline J gene to fill in the end. This rearrangement joins TRBV19 to TRBJ2-2, with a possible D match to TRBD1 (5 bases). Germline CDR1 is LNHDA and CDR2 is SQIVND (reference sequence). CDR3 length: 15 residues. The CDR3 DNA, read in part, is TGTGCCAGTAGTATCAGTGGTCAGGGTGTTTCACCG. As protein: CASSISGQGVSP. The entire CDR3 sequence reads CASSISGQGVSPLFF.

In the case of this clone: The CDR3 is cut off 3 residues early in the read; its end comes from the germline J gene. V usage is TRBV4-2 and J usage is TRBJ2-1; D is ambiguous. The V gene's germline CDR1 is LGHNA and CDR2 YNFKEQ. The V and J ends lost 1 base and 4 bases respectively, with 17 bases between them. The CDR3 covers 17 residues. The CDR3 DNA, read in part, is TGTGCCAGCAGCCAAGCTCCACTGATCACGGGTTACAATGAG. Translation gives CASSQAPLITGYNE. From start to end, the CDR3 is CASSQAPLITGYNEQFF.

Comment on this clone: The sequence runs out 3 residues before the end of the CDR3; the remainder is reconstructed from the germline J gene. The gene calls are TRBV30 and TRBJ2-3, with a tentative D call TRBD1 (5 bases). Germline CDR1 GTSNPN, CDR2 SVGIG (reference sequence). The CDR3 runs 13 residues. CDR3: CAWSPGSNQPQYF. The CDR3 DNA, read in part, is TGTGCCTGGAGTCCAGGGTCCAATCAGCCG.

Note on this clone: The sequence runs out 3 residues before the end of the CDR3; the remainder is reconstructed from the germline J gene. The chain is built from TRBV18 and TRBJ1-4; TRBD1 is a possible D gene (5 bases). Germline loops: CDR1 KGHSH, CDR2 LQKENI. This CDR3 has 14 amino acids. Deletions cut 8 bases from V and 6 bases from J, with 16 bases between. The CDR3 bases that were read are TGTGCCAGCGGACGGCAGGGTGGTGATGAAAAA. Its protein is CASGRQGGDEK. The full CDR3 is CASGRQGGDEKLFF.

Worth noting for this clone: The read terminates 3 residues before the CDR3 end, so the remaining end is supplied by the germline J gene. This CDR3 is also generated by other DNA sequences in the sample. The chain links TRBV30 to TRBJ1-3; D is uncertain. The CDR3 length is 12 residues. Germline assignment: CDR1 GTSNPN and CDR2 SVGIG (reference sequence). CDR3 region: CAWTNSGSQIYF. The CDR3 bases that were read are TGTGCCTGGACAAATTCGGGGTCGCAA. Full variable domain (rest looked up from reference TRBV30 and TRBJ1-3): SQTIHQWPATLVQPVGSPLSLECTVEGTSNPNLYWYRQAAGRGLQLLFYSVGIGQISSEVPQNLSASRPQDRQFILSSKKLLLSDSGFYLCAWTNSGSQIYFGEGSWLTVV.

About this clone: With the read ending 3 residues before the CDR3 end, the germline J gene is used to fill in that end. The chain is built from TRBV5-8 and TRBJ1-1, with D maybe TRBD1 (5 bases). The CDR3 is 14 residues long. CDR1 SGHTS and CDR2 YDEGEE come from the germline V gene. V was cut by 0 bases and J by 1 base, with 7 bases left in between. This CDR3 is CASSLGGKNTEAFF. The covered CDR3 bases are TGTGCCAGCAGCTTGGGGGGCAAGAACACTGAA.

About this clone itself: The CDR3 end lies 3 residues beyond the end of the read and is filled in from the germline J gene. This chain connects TRBV5-1 to TRBJ1-6, with a possible D match to TRBD1 (6 bases). V lost 2 bases and J lost 7, with 13 bases in between. CDR3 length: 15 amino acids. Germline V gene sequence: CDR1 SGHRS, CDR2 YFSETQ. The sequenced CDR3 bases are TGCGCCAGCAGCTTCTACAGGGAGAGCAATTCACCC. It specifies CASSFYRESNSP. The CDR3 in its entirety is CASSFYRESNSPLHF.

To note about this clone: The read ends 3 residues shy of where the CDR3 ends; the end is completed using the germline J gene. This chain uses TRBV18 with TRBJ2-3; no clear D gene. The CDR3 contains 15 residues. V lost 2 bases, J lost 6 bases, and 15 bases lay in between. The germline CDR1 and CDR2 sequences are KGHSH and LQKENI. CDR3 DNA (partial): TGTGCCAGCTCACCAGAAAACCAACCGAGGGATACG. Its protein product is CASSPENQPRDT. The full CDR3 is CASSPENQPRDTQYF.

The CDR3 DNA, read in part, is TGTGCCAGCAGTTCAGGACAGCTTAATGAAAAA. Translating it yields CASSSGQLNEK. The whole CDR3 region reads CASSSGQLNEKLFF. The rearrangement uses TRBV5-5 and TRBJ1-4; D perhaps matches TRBD1 (6 bases). The DNA ends 3 residues before the CDR3 does, and the rest of the CDR3 is filled in from the germline J gene. The CDR3 sequence is 14 residues long. Germline CDR1 SGHKS, CDR2 YYEKEE (reference sequence). V lost 5 bases and J lost 4, with 12 bases in between.